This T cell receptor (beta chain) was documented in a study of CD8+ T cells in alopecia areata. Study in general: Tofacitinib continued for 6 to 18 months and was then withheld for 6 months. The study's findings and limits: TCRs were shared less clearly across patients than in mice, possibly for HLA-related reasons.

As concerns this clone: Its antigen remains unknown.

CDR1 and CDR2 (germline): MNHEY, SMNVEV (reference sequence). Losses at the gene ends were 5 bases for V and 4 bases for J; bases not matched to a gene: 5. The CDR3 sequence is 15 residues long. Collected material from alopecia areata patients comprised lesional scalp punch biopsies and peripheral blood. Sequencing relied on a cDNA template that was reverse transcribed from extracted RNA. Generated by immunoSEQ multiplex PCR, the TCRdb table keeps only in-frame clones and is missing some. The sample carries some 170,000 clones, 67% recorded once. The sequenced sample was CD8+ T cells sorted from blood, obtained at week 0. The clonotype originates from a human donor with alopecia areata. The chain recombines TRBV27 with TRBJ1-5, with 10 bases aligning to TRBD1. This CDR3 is CASSPRDRGNQPQHF. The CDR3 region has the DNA TGTGCCAGCAGTCCTCGGGACAGGGGAAATCAGCCCCAGCATTTT.